What follows are 12 T cell receptor beta chains derived from one specimen sequenced in a study of blood T cell repertoires in COVID-19. Profiled with immunoSEQ multiplex PCR; TCRdb holds only in-frame clones, not every one. The sample carries some 170,000 clones, about 76% recorded once. Material: peripheral blood. The receptors were sampled from a woman aged 50 to 60 with active or convalescent COVID-19.

This clone was seen more than once but under ten times. This chain uses TRBV7-8 with TRBJ1-5; D is perhaps TRBD1 (5 bases). Trimming removed 6 bases from V and 2 bases from J, with 17 bases in between. The germline gives CDR1 SGHVS, CDR2 FQNEAQ. The CDR3 length is 16 residues. CDR3 sequence (DNA): TGTGCCAGCAGTCACGGTTGGGGGGAGGGCAATCAGCCCCAGCATTTT. Translated, it gives CASSHGWGEGNQPQHF.

In this sample, this clone turned up a few times. The chain employs TRBV7-9 and TRBJ2-7; 7 bases are shared with TRBD2. V shed 5 bases, J shed 3 bases, and the junction held 13 bases outside the gene matches. This CDR3 spans 16 amino acids. Germline values: CDR1 SEHNR, CDR2 FQNEAQ (reference sequence). The chain's CDR3 is CASSLDGASGNYEQYF. CDR3 nucleotide sequence: TGTGCCAGCAGCCTAGACGGGGCTAGCGGAAACTACGAGCAGTACTTC.

The chain is built from TRBV3-1 (or the pseudogene TRBV3-2) and TRBJ1-2; 8 positions agree with TRBD1. Trimming removed 7 bases from V and 4 bases from J; junction bases left unmatched: 5. This CDR3 is built from 13 residues. Germline V gene lookup returns CDR1 LGHDT and CDR2 YNNKEL (reference sequence). CDR3 loop: CASTSGGIYGYTF. Written as DNA, the CDR3 is TGTGCCAGCACCTCAGGGGGCATCTATGGCTACACCTTC.

This chain links TRBV19 with TRBJ1-2, with D possibly being TRBD1 (5 bases). V lost 6 bases to trimming and J lost 7 bases, with 15 bases between them. CDR1 is LNHDA, CDR2 SQIVND, per germline (reference sequence). The CDR3 loop spans 13 amino acids. CDR3: CASRSGPGGGYTF. The CDR3 nucleotides are TGTGCCAGTAGATCAGGGCCCGGGGGTGGCTACACCTTC.

This sequence joins TRBV7-2 and TRBJ1-1, with TRBD1 as a possible D gene (6 bases). V lost 1 base and J 6 bases, leaving 18 bases between the germline ends. Germline CDR1 reads SGHTA; CDR2 reads FQGNSA. This CDR3 region has 16 residues. CDR3 in amino acids: CASSLVGGARGPEAFF. The CDR3 DNA reads TGTGCCAGCAGCTTAGTTGGGGGGGCAAGAGGCCCTGAAGCTTTCTTT.

This clone has more than one count but fewer than ten. V and J are TRBV28 and TRBJ1-4; D is possibly TRBD1 (5 bases). The ends were cut back, 3 bases at V and 2 bases at J, with 7 bases in the middle. The germline V gene encodes CDR1 MDHEN and CDR2 SYDVKM. The CDR3 has 14 amino acids. The CDR3 is CASSFGGTNEKLFF. The CDR3 nucleotides are TGTGCCAGCAGTTTTGGGGGGACTAATGAAAAACTGTTTTTT.

The gene calls are TRBV2 and TRBJ2-7, with 8 bases matching TRBD1. There are 14 residues in the CDR3. Germline loops: CDR1 SNHLY, CDR2 FYNNEI. The junction had 7 bases not matched to a gene; V was cut back by 6 bases and J by 3 bases. Here the CDR3 DNA reads TGTGCCAGCAGGCGGACAGGGTCGGGCTACGAGCAGTACTTC. This translates into CASRRTGSGYEQYF.

This clone was seen once. The CDR3 protein is CSVEGGVRDIPQETQYF. The CDR3, as DNA: TGCAGCGTTGAAGGTGGGGTTAGGGACATCCCTCAAGAGACCCAGTACTTC. The chain recombines TRBV29-1 with TRBJ2-5; D possibly corresponds to TRBD1 (6 bases). CDR1 and CDR2 (germline): SQVTM, ANQGSEA. V gave up 1 base and J gave up 2 bases, with 20 bases separating them. The CDR3 consists of 17 residues.

This clone was observed a handful of times. The chain has TRBV7-3 and TRBJ1-2, with TRBD1 identical over 9 bases. The CDR3 consists of 14 residues. V was clipped by 5 bases and J by 7 bases; unmatched bases: 8. Germline CDR1 SGHTA, CDR2 FQGTGA. The CDR3 sequence: CASSPRGQGGGYTF. CDR3 coding DNA: TGTGCCAGCAGCCCAAGGGGACAGGGCGGTGGCTACACCTTC.

The V call is TRBV6-6, the J call TRBJ1-3; D gene uncertain. Germline lookup yields CDR1 MNHNY and CDR2 SVGAGI (reference sequence). The length of the CDR3 is 14 residues. Trimming cost V 6 bases and J 0 bases, with 9 bases left between them. DNA for the CDR3: TGTGCCAGCAGGATCCCTAGCTCTGGAAACACCATATATTTT. Its translation: CASRIPSSGNTIYF.

This rearrangement joins TRBV28 to TRBJ1-2; 8 nucleotides align to TRBD1. This CDR3 is built from 15 residues. In germline, CDR1 is MDHEN, CDR2 SYDVKM. J lost 5 bases, V lost 8 bases, and 13 bases had no gene match. The CDR3, as DNA: TGTGCCAGCGGCCCCAGGGGGCGATTGGGTTATGGCTACACCTTC. It specifies CASGPRGRLGYGYTF.

The chain combines TRBV5-8 with TRBJ2-5; D remains unclear. Trimming cost V 1 base and J 1 base, with 14 bases left between them. The germline CDR1 and CDR2 sequences are SGHTS and YDEGEE. The CDR3 has 16 amino acids. The CDR3 protein is CASSLYPSAGQETQYF. The CDR3 region has the DNA TGTGCCAGCAGCTTGTACCCTTCGGCAGGCCAAGAGACCCAGTACTTC.